The table lists the clone carrying this T cell receptor (beta chain) with many counts. The sample comes from a study of regulatory T cells in long-lasting Graves disease. The CDR3 loop spans 13 amino acids. The germline gives CDR1 DFQATT, CDR2 SNEGSKA (reference sequence). CDR3 regions were amplified by Arm-PCR using iRepertoire HTBI primers to build TCR beta libraries. TCRdb itself ran the multiplex PCR reads through MiXCR, one entry per CDR3 protein. The sample shows 370,000 or so distinct CDR3 sequences, 15% to 20% of them seen only once. The time point here: newly diagnosed GD, antithyroid drugs for less than 3 months. Following extraction of RNA from PBMCs, that RNA was used to make the TCR library. The same specimen was also included in a second study, on T cells in Graves' hyperthyroidism and ophthalmopathy.

The sample in question was peripheral blood mononuclear cells (PBMCs), obtained at new diagnosis, from a patient treated with antithyroid drugs. The chain carries TRBV20-1 and TRBJ2-7; TRBD1 aligns across 7 bases. This TCR derives from a woman aged 18-30 years with Graves disease. CDR3 amino acids: CSMGRDRAYEQYF. The DNA for the CDR3 is TGCAGCATGGGCCGGGACAGAGCCTACGAGCAGTACTTC.